These 14 T cell receptor beta chains originate from one sample sequenced in a study of blood T cells in healthy people across ages. PCR was performed a second time for roughly 7 to 11 cycles using a sample-barcoded 5' primer and a J-beta primer mix. TCRdb passed the 5' RACE reads through MiXCR, listing each CDR3 protein once. Here the sample spans fewer than 1,200,000 distinct CDR3 sequences, less than 25% being singletons. A further study also used this sample, focusing on T cells of mothers and their children.

The specimen sequenced was blood. The receptors shown here come from a girl under 10 years old in good health.

This clonotype has more than one count but fewer than ten. J is TRBJ2-7 and V is TRBV5-1; no clear D gene. The end of the DNA aligns better with TRBJ2-1, so the J call may be wrong. CDR3 length: 12 residues. CDR1 is SGHRS and CDR2 is YFSETQ in the germline V gene. For the CDR3, the DNA is TGCGCCAGCAGTAGTAACGTGGATGAGCAGTTCTTC. It codes for CASSSNVDEQFF.

CDR3 loop: CASSGQGANVLTF. CDR3 in DNA: TGTGCCAGCAGCGGGCAAGGGGCCAACGTCCTGACTTTC. The V gene is TRBV7-3, the J gene TRBJ2-6, with D uncertain. V shed 5 bases and J shed 4 bases, with 6 bases lying between them. The CDR3 extends over 13 amino acids. Germline CDR1 and CDR2: SGHTA and FQGTGA.

The V call is TRBV4-3, the J call TRBJ2-5; 12 nucleotides match TRBD1. CDR1 is LGHNA, CDR2 YSLEER, per germline. The CDR3 is 16 residues long. Losses at the gene ends were 8 bases for V and 2 bases for J; bases not matched to a gene: 9. The CDR3 sequence is CASSWGTGGEQETQYF. CDR3 bases: TGCGCCAGCTCGTGGGGGACAGGGGGCGAACAAGAGACCCAGTACTTC.

J is TRBJ2-5 and V is TRBV7-9, with a weak D call TRBD1 (6 bases). The CDR3 runs to 14 residues. In germline, CDR1 is SEHNR, CDR2 FQNEAQ (reference sequence). V shed 5 bases and J shed 4 bases, with 14 bases lying between them. The CDR3 DNA is TGTGCCAGCAGCAGCACAGGGCCGCGAGAGACCCAGTACTTC. It translates to CASSSTGPRETQYF.

This clonotype was seen a handful of times. The chain employs TRBV28 and TRBJ2-6; D remains unclear. The CDR3 runs to 15 residues. Germline values: CDR1 MDHEN, CDR2 SYDVKM. CDR3 region: CATGPLSSGANVLTF. CDR3 DNA sequence: TGTGCAACGGGCCCCCTGAGCTCTGGGGCCAACGTCCTGACTTTC. The complete variable domain, with remaining parts taken from reference TRBV28 and TRBJ2-6, reads DVKVTQSSRYLVKRTGEKVFLECVQDMDHENMFWYRQDPGLGLRLIYFSYDVKMKEKGDIPEGYSVSREKKERFSLILESASTNQTSMYLCATGPLSSGANVLTFGAGSRLTVL.

The rearrangement joins TRBV6-5 to TRBJ2-3, with 10 bases matching TRBD2. Germline V CDR1 and CDR2: MNHEY, SVGAGI. With V trimmed by 2 bases and J by 0 bases, 5 bases remained unmatched. The CDR3 sequence is 17 residues long. CDR3 amino acids: CASSYGLAGASTDTQYF. The CDR3 bases are TGTGCCAGCAGTTACGGGCTAGCGGGGGCTAGCACAGATACGCAGTATTTT.

This clonotype was detected only a few times. V is TRBV2 and J is TRBJ2-5; TRBD2 aligns across 9 bases. The CDR3 loop spans 15 amino acids. Germline V gene sequence: CDR1 SNHLY, CDR2 FYNNEI. Trimming took 6 bases from V and 2 from J; bases not matched to a gene: 7. The CDR3 DNA follows: TGTGCCAGCAGAGCTAGCGGGGTTTTTCAAGAGACCCAGTACTTC. Amino acid sequence: CASRASGVFQETQYF.

This clonotype showed up just a few times. The genes are TRBV6-5 and TRBJ1-6, with a possible D match to TRBD1 (5 bases). Germline CDR1 MNHEY, CDR2 SVGAGI. CDR3 length: 15 amino acids. Between the trimmed V and J ends, which lost 5 bases and 7 bases, there was a span of 15 bases. This CDR3 is CASSPGQGGNSPLHF. The CDR3 region has the DNA TGTGCCAGCAGTCCAGGGCAGGGAGGAAATTCACCCCTCCACTTT.

A single count supports this clonotype. J is TRBJ2-3 and V is TRBV11-2; a weak D match, TRBD1 (7 bases). This CDR3 contains 17 residues. In germline, CDR1 is SGHAT, CDR2 FQNNGV. V dropped 4 bases and J dropped 0 bases, with 17 bases sitting between them. The CDR3 here is CASSSKRQGLSTDTQYF. The DNA of the CDR3 is TGTGCCAGCAGCTCCAAGCGACAGGGACTCAGCACAGATACGCAGTATTTT.

This clonotype was found a few times. The V and J genes are TRBV2 and TRBJ2-5, with a weak D call TRBD2 (5 bases). The germline CDR1 and CDR2 sequences are SNHLY and FYNNEI. The CDR3 covers 13 residues. The germline V and J ends were trimmed by 6 bases and 1 base, with 9 bases remaining between them. CDR3 amino acids: CASSGLSQETQYF. Written as DNA, the CDR3 is TGTGCCAGCAGCGGACTCTCCCAAGAGACCCAGTACTTC.

CDR3 region: CSAPYRLAERYNEQFF. CDR3 DNA: TGCAGTGCTCCCTACAGACTAGCGGAGCGATACAATGAGCAGTTCTTC. V usage is TRBV20-1 and J usage is TRBJ2-1; 9 bases line up with TRBD2. V lost 5 bases and J lost 4; bases outside the gene matches: 12. CDR3 length: 16 amino acids. Germline V gene data show CDR1 as DFQATT and CDR2 as SNEGSKA (reference sequence).

This clonotype was seen only a few times. The chain is built from TRBV4-3 and TRBJ1-2; no reliable D call. This CDR3 region has 14 residues. V was pared by 1 base and J by 8 bases, with 14 bases between. Germline values: CDR1 LGHNA, CDR2 YSLEER. CDR3 sequence (DNA): TGCGCCAGCAGCCAAGTCCCCACGGGTAACGGCTACACCTTC. Translation gives CASSQVPTGNGYTF.

This clonotype was seen a handful of times. This chain links TRBV20-1 with TRBJ2-5; D could derive from TRBD1 or TRBD2 (5 bases each). The tail of the sequence fits TRBJ2-1 better, so the J call may be wrong. Germline loops: CDR1 DFQATT, CDR2 SNEGSKA (reference sequence). The CDR3 totals 14 residues. The CDR3 protein is CSASGALSYNEQFF. The CDR3 DNA reads as TGCAGTGCTAGCGGGGCCCTCTCCTACAATGAGCAGTTCTTC.

The V and J genes are TRBV10-3 and TRBJ1-4; no firm D call. CDR1 is ENHRY, CDR2 SYGVKD, per germline. With 8 bases removed from V and 8 bases from J, the gap between germline ends came to 18 bases. CDR3 length: 14 residues. The CDR3 DNA reads TGTGCCATCTCCGCGGACGGCCCATTCGAAAAACTGTTTTTT. Its translation is CAISADGPFEKLFF.